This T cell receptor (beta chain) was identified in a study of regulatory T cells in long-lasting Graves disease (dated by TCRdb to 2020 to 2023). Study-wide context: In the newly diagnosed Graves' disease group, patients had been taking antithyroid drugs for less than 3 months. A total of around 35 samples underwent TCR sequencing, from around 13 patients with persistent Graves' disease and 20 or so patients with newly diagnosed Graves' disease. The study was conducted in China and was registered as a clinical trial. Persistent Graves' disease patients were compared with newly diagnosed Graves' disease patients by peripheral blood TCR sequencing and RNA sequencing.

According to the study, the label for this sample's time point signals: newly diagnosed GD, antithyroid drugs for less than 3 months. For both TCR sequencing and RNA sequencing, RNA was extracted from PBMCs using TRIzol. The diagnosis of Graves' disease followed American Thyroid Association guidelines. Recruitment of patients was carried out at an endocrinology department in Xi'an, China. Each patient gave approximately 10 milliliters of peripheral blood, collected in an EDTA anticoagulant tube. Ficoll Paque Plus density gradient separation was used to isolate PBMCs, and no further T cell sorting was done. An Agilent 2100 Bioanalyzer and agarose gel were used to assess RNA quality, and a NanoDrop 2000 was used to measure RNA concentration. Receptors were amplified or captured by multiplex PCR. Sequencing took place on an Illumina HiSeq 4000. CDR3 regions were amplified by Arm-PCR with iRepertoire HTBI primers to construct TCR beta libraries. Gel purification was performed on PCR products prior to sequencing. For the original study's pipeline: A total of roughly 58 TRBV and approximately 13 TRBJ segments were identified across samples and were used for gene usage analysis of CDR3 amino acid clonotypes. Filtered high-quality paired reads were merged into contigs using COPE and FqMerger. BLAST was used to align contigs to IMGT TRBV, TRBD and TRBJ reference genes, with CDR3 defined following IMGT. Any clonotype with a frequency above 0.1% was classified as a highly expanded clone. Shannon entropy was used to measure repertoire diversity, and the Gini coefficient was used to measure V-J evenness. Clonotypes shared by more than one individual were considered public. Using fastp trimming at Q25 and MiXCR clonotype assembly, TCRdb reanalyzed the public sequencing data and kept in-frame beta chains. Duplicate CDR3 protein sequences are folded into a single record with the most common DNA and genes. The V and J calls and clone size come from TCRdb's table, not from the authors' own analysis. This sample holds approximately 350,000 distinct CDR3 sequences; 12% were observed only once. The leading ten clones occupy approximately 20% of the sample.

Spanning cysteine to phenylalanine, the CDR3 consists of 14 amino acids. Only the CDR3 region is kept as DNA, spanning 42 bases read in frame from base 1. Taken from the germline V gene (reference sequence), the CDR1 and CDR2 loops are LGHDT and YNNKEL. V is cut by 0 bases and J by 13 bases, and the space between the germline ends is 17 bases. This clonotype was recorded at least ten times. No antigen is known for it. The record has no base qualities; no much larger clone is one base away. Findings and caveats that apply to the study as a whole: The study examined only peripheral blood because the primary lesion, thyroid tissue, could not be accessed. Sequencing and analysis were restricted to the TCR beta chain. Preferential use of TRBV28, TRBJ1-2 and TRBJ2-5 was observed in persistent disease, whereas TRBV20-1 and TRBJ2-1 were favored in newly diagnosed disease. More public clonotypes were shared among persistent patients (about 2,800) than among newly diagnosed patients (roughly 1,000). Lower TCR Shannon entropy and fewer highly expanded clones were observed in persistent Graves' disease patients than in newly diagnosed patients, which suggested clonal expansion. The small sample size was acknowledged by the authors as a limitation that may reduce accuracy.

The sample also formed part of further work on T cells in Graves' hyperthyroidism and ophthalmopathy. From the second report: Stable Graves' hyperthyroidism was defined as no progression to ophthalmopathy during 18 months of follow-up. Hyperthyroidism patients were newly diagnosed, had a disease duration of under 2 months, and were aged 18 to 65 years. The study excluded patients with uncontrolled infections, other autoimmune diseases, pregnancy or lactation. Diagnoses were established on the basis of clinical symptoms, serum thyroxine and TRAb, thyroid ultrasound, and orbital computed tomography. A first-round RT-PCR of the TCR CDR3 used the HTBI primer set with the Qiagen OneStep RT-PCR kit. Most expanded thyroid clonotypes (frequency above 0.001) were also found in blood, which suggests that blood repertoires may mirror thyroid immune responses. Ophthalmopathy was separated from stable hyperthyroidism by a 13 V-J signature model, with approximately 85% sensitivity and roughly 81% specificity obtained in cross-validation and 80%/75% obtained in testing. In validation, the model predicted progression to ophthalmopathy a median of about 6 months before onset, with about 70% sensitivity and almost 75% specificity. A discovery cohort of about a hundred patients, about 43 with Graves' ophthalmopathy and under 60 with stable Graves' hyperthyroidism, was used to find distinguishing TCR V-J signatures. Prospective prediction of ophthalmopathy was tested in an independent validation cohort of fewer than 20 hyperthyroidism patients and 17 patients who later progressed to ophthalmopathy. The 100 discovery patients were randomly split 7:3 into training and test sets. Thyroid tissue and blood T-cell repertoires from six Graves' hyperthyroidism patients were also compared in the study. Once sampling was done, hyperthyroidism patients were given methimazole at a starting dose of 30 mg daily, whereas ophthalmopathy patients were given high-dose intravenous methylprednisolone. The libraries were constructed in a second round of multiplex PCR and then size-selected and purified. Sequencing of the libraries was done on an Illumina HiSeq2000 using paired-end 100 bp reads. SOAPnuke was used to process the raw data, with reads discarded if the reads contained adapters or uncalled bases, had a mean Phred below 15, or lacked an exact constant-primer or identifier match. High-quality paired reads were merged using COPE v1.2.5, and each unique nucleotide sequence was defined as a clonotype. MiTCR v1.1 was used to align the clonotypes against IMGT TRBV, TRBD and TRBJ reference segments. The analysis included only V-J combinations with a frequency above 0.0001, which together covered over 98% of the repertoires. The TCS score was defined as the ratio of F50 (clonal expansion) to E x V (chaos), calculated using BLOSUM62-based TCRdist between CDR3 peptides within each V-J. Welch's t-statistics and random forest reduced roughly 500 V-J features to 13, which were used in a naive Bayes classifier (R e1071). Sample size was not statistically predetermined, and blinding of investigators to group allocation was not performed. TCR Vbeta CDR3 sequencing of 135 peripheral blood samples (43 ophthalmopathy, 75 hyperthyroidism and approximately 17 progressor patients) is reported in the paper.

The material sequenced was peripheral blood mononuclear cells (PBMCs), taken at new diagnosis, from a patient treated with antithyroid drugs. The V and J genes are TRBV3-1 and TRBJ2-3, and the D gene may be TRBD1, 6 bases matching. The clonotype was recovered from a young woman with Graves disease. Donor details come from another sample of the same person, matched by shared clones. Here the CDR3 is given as CASSQDQGPRIEYF. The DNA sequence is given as TGTGCCAGCAGCCAAGATCAGGGGCCCAGGATCGAGTATTTT.